The present TCR beta chain was sequenced within a study of T-cell memory formation after mild COVID-19 (dated by TCRdb to 2020 to 2023). About the investigation overall: TCR sequence clusters from the two donors were largely donor specific. In a couple of donors, T-cell clones that expanded and contracted after mild COVID-19 were followed by sequencing TCRalpha and TCRbeta repertoires longitudinally. The cohort comprised two young, previously healthy adult volunteers, one female and one male. Overall results and qualifications from the work: From day 15 to 85, contracting clones showed balanced CD4/CD8 phenotypes, whereas a second wave of clones that expanded from day 15 to 37 leaned towards CD4+. Whether the second-wave clones peaking on day 37 were SARS-CoV-2 specific was not confirmed. The detection of some responding clones in pre-infection memory suggests that pre-existing cross-reactive memory T cells joined the SARS-CoV-2 response. Only a couple of mild cases were covered by the study, and larger cohorts that include severe cases with pre-infection samples were considered necessary. Contracting CD4+ clones turned up mainly in the CM and EM memory subsets, whereas EMRA was where CD8+ clones were enriched.

As concerns this clonotype: Its antigen remains unidentified. Per-base qualities were not stored, and no clone one base away is much larger.

From the germline V gene, CDR1 is SGHRS and CDR2 is YFSETQ. V is pruned by 2 bases and J by 2 bases, leaving 11 bases of the junction without a gene match. Including cysteine and phenylalanine, the CDR3 has 17 amino acids. Just CDR3 DNA is preserved here, 51 bases in frame from base 1. Sequencing took place on an Illumina NovaSeq 6000. Using 5'RACE with constant-segment primers, TCRalpha and TCRbeta cDNA libraries were constructed, with sample barcodes and unique molecular identifiers added in the process. RNA was extracted from every sample with Trizol reagent. Libraries were amplified in two PCR steps, with a second sample barcode and Illumina TruSeq adapters added in the second step. Sequencing of the libraries was done on an Illumina NovaSeq, producing 2 x 150 bp paired-end reads. As for how the authors treated the data: The reads were demultiplexed and collapsed into UMI-guided consensus sequences using migec v1.2.7. Using mixcr v2.1.11, the UMI consensuses were aligned to TRA and TRB V and J templates and assembled into clonotypes. Clonotypes were classified as expanded or contracted when called significant by both edgeR and NoisET, with noise models trained on biological replicates. For edgeR calls, the cutoffs were a false discovery rate-adjusted p below 0.01 and a log2 fold-change threshold of 1. As an exploratory analysis of dynamics, max-normalized trajectories of the 1000 most abundant clonotypes were examined with PCA combined with hierarchical clustering. Separately sequenced CD4+ and CD8+ repertoires were used to assign the CD4 or CD8 phenotype of responding clones. TCRdb trimmed the raw reads at Q25, called clones with MiXCR and kept productive beta chains. Entries are consolidated by CDR3 protein sequence, retaining the most common genes and DNA. None of the V and J calls come from the authors' own analysis; TCRdb made them. Within this sample are hundreds of thousands of distinct CDR3 sequences, with roughly a quarter of them counted one time only. Around 8.8% of the sample is held by the ten biggest clonotypes.

PBMCs were isolated by Ficoll-Paque density gradient centrifugation. The sample taken for sequencing was PBMCs or a T cell subset sorted from them (not recorded which). Recombination connected TRBV5-1 to TRBJ2-7; 9 junctional bases match TRBD1. The sequence came from an adult woman who had mild COVID-19 (a few samples of this study predate the infection). The sample titles of this study are shuffled in the database, so cell type and time point are left out; the donor was told from shared clones. The encoded CDR3 is CASSLASGQGYPYEQYF. The nucleotide sequence reads TGCGCCAGCAGCTTAGCCTCGGGACAGGGCTATCCCTACGAGCAGTACTTC.